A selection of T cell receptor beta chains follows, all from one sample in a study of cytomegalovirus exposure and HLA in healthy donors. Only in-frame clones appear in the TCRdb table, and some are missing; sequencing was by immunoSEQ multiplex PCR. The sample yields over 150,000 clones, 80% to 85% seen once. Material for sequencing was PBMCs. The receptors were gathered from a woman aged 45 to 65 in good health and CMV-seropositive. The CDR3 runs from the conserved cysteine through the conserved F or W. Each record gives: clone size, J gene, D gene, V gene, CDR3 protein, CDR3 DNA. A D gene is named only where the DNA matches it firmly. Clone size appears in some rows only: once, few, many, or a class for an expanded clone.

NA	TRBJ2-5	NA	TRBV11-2	CASSQGNGEETQYF	TGTGCCAGCAGCCAAGGGAACGGGGAAGAGACCCAGTACTTC
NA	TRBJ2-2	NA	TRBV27	CASSFDSPDTGELFF	TGTGCCAGCAGCTTCGACTCACCTGACACCGGGGAGCTGTTTTTT
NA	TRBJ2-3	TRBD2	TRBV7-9	CSSSLLAESTDTQYF	TGTTCCAGCAGCTTACTAGCGGAGTCCACAGATACGCAGTATTTT
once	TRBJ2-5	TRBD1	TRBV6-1	CASSGTGMVLETQYF	TGTGCCAGCAGTGGGACAGGGATGGTTTTGGAGACCCAGTACTTC
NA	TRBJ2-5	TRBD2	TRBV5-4	CASSSISGGARETQYF	TGTGCCAGCAGCTCCATTAGCGGGGGGGCCAGGGAGACCCAGTACTTC
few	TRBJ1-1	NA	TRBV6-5	CASSSTAVQNTEAFF	TGTGCCAGCAGTTCGACAGCCGTACAGAACACTGAAGCTTTCTTT
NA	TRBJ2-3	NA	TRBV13	CASSPPQLGPGDTQYF	TGTGCCAGCAGCCCTCCTCAATTGGGCCCTGGGGATACGCAGTATTTT
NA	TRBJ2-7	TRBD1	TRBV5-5	CASSLVGTGASYEQYF	TGTGCCAGCAGCTTGGTAGGGACAGGAGCTTCCTACGAGCAGTACTTC
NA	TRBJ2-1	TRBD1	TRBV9	CASSVRTGGLGDEQFF	TGTGCCAGTAGCGTTAGGACAGGAGGATTGGGGGATGAGCAGTTCTTC
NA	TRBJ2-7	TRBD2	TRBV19	CASSETSGSFTEQYF	TGTGCCAGTAGTGAAACTAGCGGGAGTTTCACCGAGCAGTACTTC
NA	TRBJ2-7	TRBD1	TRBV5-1	CASTGTGHYEQYF	TGCGCCAGCACCGGGACAGGGCACTACGAGCAGTACTTC
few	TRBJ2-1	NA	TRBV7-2	CASSLYAGAVLYNEQFF	TGTGCCAGCAGCTTATATGCGGGGGCCGTTCTTTACAATGAGCAGTTCTTC
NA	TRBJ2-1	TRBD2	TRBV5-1	CASSLELAHEQFF	TGCGCCAGCAGCTTGGAACTAGCGCATGAGCAGTTCTTC
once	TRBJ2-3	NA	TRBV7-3	CASSSGMTDTQYF	TGTGCCAGCAGCTCGGGGATGACAGATACGCAGTATTTT
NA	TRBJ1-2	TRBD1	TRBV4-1	CASSQDTGGKGGYTF	TGCGCCAGCAGCCAAGATACAGGGGGCAAGGGTGGCTACACCTTC
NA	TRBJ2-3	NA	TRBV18	CASSPLISDTQYF	TGTGCCAGCTCACCACTAATATCGGATACGCAGTATTTT
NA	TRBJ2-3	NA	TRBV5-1	CASSFQGEGTDTQYF	TGCGCCAGCAGCTTTCAGGGGGAGGGCACAGATACGCAGTATTTT
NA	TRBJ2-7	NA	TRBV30	CAWSALPRASYEQYF	TGTGCCTGGAGTGCACTTCCGCGGGCCTCCTACGAGCAGTACTTC
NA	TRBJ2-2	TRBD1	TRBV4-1	CASSQEGRTGGTGELFF	TGCGCCAGCAGCCAAGAAGGCAGGACAGGGGGCACCGGGGAGCTGTTTTTT
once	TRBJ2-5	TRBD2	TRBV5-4	CASSQRLAGEETQYF	TGTGCCAGCAGCCAGAGACTAGCGGGAGAGGAGACCCAGTACTTC